This record looks at one T cell receptor beta chain sequence and its context. Its antigen remains unknown. The investigators reverse transcribed all of the isolated RNA, so they sequenced expressed TCRB transcripts. The method was immunoSEQ multiplex PCR; TCRdb's version includes in-frame clones alone and lacks a portion of them. The sample shows under 200,000 clones, 7.5% to 10% of them seen only once. This record comes from a study of beta chain features in type 1 diabetes. The wider study: Patients did not differ from healthy donors in age, gender or cell yield.

CD45RO/CCR7/CD25/CD127/CD95/CD27 separated CD4+ naive, central memory, regulatory and stem cell-like memory cells by sorting. The study's findings and limits: A greater similarity of naive, central memory and Treg TCRB repertoires was seen among patients than among healthy donors.

The clonotype originates from a young woman in good health. Sample: central memory CD4+ T cells from blood.

This chain's CDR3 is CASSLSVLAGDFVGRETQYF. Written as DNA, the CDR3 is TGTGCCAGCAGCTTGAGCGTGCTAGCGGGAGATTTTGTAGGGAGAGAGACCCAGTACTTC. The V gene is TRBV5-4, the J gene TRBJ2-5; 10 nucleotides line up with TRBD2. CDR3 size: 20 residues. V shed 1 base, J shed 4 bases, and the junction held 19 bases outside the gene matches. In germline, CDR1 is SGHNT, CDR2 YYREEE (reference sequence).